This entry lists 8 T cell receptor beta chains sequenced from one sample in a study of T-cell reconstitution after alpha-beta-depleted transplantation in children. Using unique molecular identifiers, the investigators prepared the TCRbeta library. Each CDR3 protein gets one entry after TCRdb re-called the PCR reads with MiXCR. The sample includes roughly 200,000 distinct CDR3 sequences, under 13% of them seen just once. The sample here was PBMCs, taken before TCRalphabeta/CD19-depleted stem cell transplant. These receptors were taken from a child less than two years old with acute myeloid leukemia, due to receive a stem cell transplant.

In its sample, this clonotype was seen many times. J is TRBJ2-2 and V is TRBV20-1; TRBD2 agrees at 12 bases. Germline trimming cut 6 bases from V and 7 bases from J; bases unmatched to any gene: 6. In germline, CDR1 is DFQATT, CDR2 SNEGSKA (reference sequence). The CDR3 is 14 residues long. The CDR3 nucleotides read TGCAGTGCCCGACTAGCGGGAGACGGCGGGGAGCTGTTTTTT. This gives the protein CSARLAGDGGELFF.

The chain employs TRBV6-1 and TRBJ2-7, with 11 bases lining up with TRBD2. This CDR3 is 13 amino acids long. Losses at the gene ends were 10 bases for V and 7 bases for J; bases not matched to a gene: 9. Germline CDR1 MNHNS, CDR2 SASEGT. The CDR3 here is CATTGTSGREQYF. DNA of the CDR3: TGTGCCACAACCGGGACTAGCGGTCGTGAGCAGTACTTC.

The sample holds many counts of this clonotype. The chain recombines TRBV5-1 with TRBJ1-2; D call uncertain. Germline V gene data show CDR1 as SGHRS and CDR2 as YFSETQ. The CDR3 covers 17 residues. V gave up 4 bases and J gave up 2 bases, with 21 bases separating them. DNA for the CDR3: TGCGCCAGCAGCCCCACGCGGGTAGGCCGATCCAACTATGGCTACACCTTC. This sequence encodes CASSPTRVGRSNYGYTF.

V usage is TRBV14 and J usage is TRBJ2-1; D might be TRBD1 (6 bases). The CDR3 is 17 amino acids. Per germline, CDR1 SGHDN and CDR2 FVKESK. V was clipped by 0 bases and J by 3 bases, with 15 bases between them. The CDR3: CASSQDSRGANYNEQFF. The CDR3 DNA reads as TGTGCCAGCAGCCAAGATTCCAGGGGCGCTAACTACAATGAGCAGTTCTTC.

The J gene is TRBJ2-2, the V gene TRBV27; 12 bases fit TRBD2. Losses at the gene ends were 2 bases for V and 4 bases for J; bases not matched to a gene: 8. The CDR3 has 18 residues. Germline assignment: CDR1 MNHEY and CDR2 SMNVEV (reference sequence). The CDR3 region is CASSLRLAGGPGTGELFF. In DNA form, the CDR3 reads TGTGCCAGCAGTTTACGTCTAGCGGGGGGGCCGGGCACCGGGGAGCTGTTTTTT.

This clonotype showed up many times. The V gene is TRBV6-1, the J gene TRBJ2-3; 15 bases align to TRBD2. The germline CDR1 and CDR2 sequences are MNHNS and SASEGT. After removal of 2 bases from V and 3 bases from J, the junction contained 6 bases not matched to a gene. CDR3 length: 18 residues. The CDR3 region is CASSEPGLAGGVTDTQYF. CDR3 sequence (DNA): TGTGCCAGCAGTGAACCGGGACTAGCGGGAGGAGTAACAGATACGCAGTATTTT.

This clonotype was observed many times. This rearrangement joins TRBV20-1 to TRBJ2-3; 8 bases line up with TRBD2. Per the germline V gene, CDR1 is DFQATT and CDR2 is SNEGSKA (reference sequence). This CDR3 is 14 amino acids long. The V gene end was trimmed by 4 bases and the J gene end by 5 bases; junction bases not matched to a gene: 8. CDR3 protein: CSATRGTSGDTQYF. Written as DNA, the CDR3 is TGCAGTGCTACTAGAGGGACTAGTGGAGATACGCAGTATTTT.

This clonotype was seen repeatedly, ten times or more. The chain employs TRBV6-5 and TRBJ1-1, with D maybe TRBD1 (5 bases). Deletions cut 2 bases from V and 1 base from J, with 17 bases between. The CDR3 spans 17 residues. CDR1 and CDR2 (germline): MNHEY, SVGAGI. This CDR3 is CASSYGIFEGWNTEAFF. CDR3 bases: TGTGCCAGCAGTTACGGCATTTTCGAGGGGTGGAACACTGAAGCTTTCTTT.